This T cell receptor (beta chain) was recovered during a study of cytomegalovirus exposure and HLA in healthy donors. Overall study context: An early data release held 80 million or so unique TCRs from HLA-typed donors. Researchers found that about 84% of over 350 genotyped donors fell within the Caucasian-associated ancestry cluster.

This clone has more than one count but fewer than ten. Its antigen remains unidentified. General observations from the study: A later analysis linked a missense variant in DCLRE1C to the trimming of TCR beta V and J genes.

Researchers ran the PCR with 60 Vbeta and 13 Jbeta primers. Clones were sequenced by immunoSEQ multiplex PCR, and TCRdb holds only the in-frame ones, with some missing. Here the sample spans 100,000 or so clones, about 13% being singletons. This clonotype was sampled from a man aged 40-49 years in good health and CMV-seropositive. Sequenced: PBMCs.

CDR3 residues: CASSEPGQGADTQYF. CDR3 sequence (DNA): TGTGCCAGCAGCGAACCGGGACAGGGGGCAGATACGCAGTATTTT. This chain connects TRBV7-3 to TRBJ2-3; 11 bases align to TRBD1. Losses at the gene ends were 5 bases for V and 4 bases for J; bases not matched to a gene: 5. The CDR3 loop spans 15 amino acids. Germline assignment: CDR1 SGHTA and CDR2 FQGTGA.